This record covers a single T cell receptor (beta chain). An end of the junction does not agree with germline; a read error may underlie this. This entry is derived from a study of CD8+CD57+ T cells in acquired aplastic anemia. Looking at the study overall: Sorted CD4+ and CD8+ cells gave a mean 3.2 ug DNA, range roughly 0.18 to 27.4 ug.

TCR beta VDJ and CDR3 were profiled, and genomic DNA was the template. MiXCR, applied by TCRdb to the reads, yields one record per CDR3 protein. The sample holds about 190,000 distinct CDR3 sequences, approximately 50% seen once. An expansion of CD8+CD57+ cells by flow cytometry had been shown in patients chosen for sequencing. Severe acquired aplastic anemia affected all patients. Patient blood was sampled before any therapy had been received. Looked up from germline, CDR1 is LNHNV and CDR2 is YYDKDF (reference sequence). The CDR3 covers 12 residues. This clonotype was sampled from a human donor with aplastic anemia. Sequenced material: sorted CD4+, CD8+, or CD8+CD57+ T cells (not recorded which) from PBMCs. V usage is TRBV15 and J usage is TRBJ2-7; D call uncertain. The CDR3 sequence: CATSGEFGEQYF. Here the CDR3 DNA reads TGTGCCACCAGCGGAGAGTTTGGCGAGCAGTACTTC.